Shown below are 11 T cell receptor beta chains from a single sample sequenced in a study of blood T cell repertoires in COVID-19. The method was immunoSEQ multiplex PCR; TCRdb's version includes in-frame clones alone and lacks a portion of them. Of about 230,000 clones in the sample, 75% to 85% were seen once. Sequencing input: peripheral blood. These receptors were obtained from a woman in her fifties or sixties with acute or convalescent COVID-19.

Regarding this clone: Other DNA variants within this sample encode the same CDR3. This chain links TRBV3-1 (or the pseudogene TRBV3-2) with TRBJ1-6; D not certain. V gave up 2 bases and J gave up 6 bases, with 5 bases separating them. Germline CDR1 LGHDT, CDR2 YNNKEL (reference sequence). CDR3 length: 13 residues. CDR3 coding DNA: TGTGCCAGCAGCCAAACGGGTAATTCACCCCTCCACTTT. This sequence encodes CASSQTGNSPLHF.

This clone has only a few counts. The chain joins TRBV28 to TRBJ1-5, with 7 nucleotides matching TRBD1. Germline V lookup: CDR1 MDHEN, CDR2 SYDVKM. CDR3 length equals 18 residues. Trimming removed 6 bases from V and 2 bases from J; junction bases left unmatched: 16. In DNA form, the CDR3 reads TGTGCCAGCAGCTTCATAAGGGGGCCAGATAATGGCAATCAGCCCCAGCATTTT. Protein: CASSFIRGPDNGNQPQHF.

The chain links TRBV28 to TRBJ1-4, with D possibly TRBD1 on 6 matching bases. Germline lookup yields CDR1 MDHEN and CDR2 SYDVKM. V was clipped by 8 bases and J by 6 bases, with 16 bases between them. CDR3 size: 14 residues. CDR3 loop: CASAITGLDEKLFF. The CDR3 bases are TGTGCCAGCGCCATCACAGGGCTGGATGAAAAACTGTTTTTT.

The genes are TRBV29-1 and TRBJ1-1; D unclear. Germline CDR1 SQVTM, CDR2 ANQGSEA. The CDR3 has 14 residues. Trimming took off 5 bases at V and 1 base at J, with 14 bases between the two ends. CDR3 loop: CSVHALNRNTEAFF. CDR3 in DNA: TGCAGCGTTCATGCCCTTAATAGGAACACTGAAGCTTTCTTT. The full variable domain, its missing parts supplied by reference TRBV29-1 and TRBJ1-1, is SAVISQKPSRDICQRGTSLTIQCQVDSQVTMMFWYRQQPGQSLTLIATANQGSEATYESGFVIDKFPISRPNLTFSTLTVSNMSPEDSSIYLCSVHALNRNTEAFFGQGTRLTVV.

V and J are TRBV7-9 and TRBJ2-2; 7 bases match TRBD2. Germline CDR1 is SEHNR and CDR2 is FQNEAQ (reference sequence). The CDR3 spans 16 residues. V shed 5 bases, J shed 1 base, and the junction held 7 bases outside the gene matches. Here the CDR3 reads CASSPTAGENTGELFF. The DNA for the CDR3 is TGTGCCAGCAGCCCAACGGCGGGGGAGAACACCGGGGAGCTGTTTTTT.

The count of this clone is one. The chain links TRBV7-6 to TRBJ1-1, with D possibly matching TRBD1 (6 bases). The CDR3 is 13 amino acids. CDR1 and CDR2 from the germline V gene are SGHVS and FNYEAQ. V lost 5 bases to trimming and J lost 1 base, with 8 bases between them. CDR3 DNA: TGTGCCAGCAGCCAACAGGGGAACACTGAAGCTTTCTTT. Translating gives CASSQQGNTEAFF.

CDR3 protein: CASSQGELTQYF. The CDR3 region has the DNA TGTGCCAGCAGCCAAGGGGAGCTGACCCAGTACTTC. The genes are TRBV3-1 (or the pseudogene TRBV3-2) and TRBJ2-5, with D possibly TRBD2 on 5 matching bases. Germline assignment: CDR1 LGHDT and CDR2 YNNKEL (reference sequence). There are 12 residues in the CDR3. Deletions cut 1 base from V and 7 bases from J, with 7 bases between.

The V and J genes are TRBV7-9 and TRBJ1-1, with D unresolved. Trimming took off 1 base at V and 1 base at J, with 10 bases between the two ends. The CDR3 consists of 15 residues. Germline CDR1 is SEHNR and CDR2 is FQNEAQ (reference sequence). CDR3 residues: CASSLGQDGNTEAFF. As DNA, the CDR3 is TGTGCCAGCAGCTTAGGGCAGGATGGGAACACTGAAGCTTTCTTT.

V gene TRBV19 combines with J gene TRBJ2-4; maybe TRBD1 (6 bases). Trimming removed 2 bases from V and 6 bases from J, with 11 bases in between. Germline V gene data show CDR1 as LNHDA and CDR2 as SQIVND (reference sequence). This CDR3 is built from 14 residues. The CDR3 nucleotides read TGTGCCAGTAGTATAACAGGGTCGAGAAACATTCAGTACTTC. Its translation: CASSITGSRNIQYF.

This CDR3 is CASSLGVAGDVDEQFF. CDR3 DNA sequence: TGTGCCAGCAGCTTAGGAGTGGCAGGGGATGTCGATGAGCAGTTCTTC. The chain joins TRBV7-9 to TRBJ2-1, with a possible D match to TRBD1 (6 bases). Germline assignment: CDR1 SEHNR and CDR2 FQNEAQ (reference sequence). V was pared by 1 base and J by 8 bases, with 18 bases between. CDR3 length: 16 residues.

This chain links TRBV7-9 with TRBJ2-1; TRBD2 matches at 7 bases. This CDR3 region has 17 residues. CDR1 and CDR2 from the germline V gene are SEHNR and FQNEAQ (reference sequence). V was clipped by 5 bases and J by 9 bases; unmatched bases: 19. The CDR3 bases are TGTGCCAGCAGCCCAGAAAGAGTCCAGGCGGGAGCATCTGAGCAGTTCTTC. This sequence encodes CASSPERVQAGASEQFF. Together with reference TRBV7-9 and TRBJ2-1, the CDR3 gives the full variable domain: DTGVSQNPRHKITKRGQNVTFRCDPISEHNRLYWYRQTLGQGPEFLTYFQNEAQLEKSRLLSDRFSAERPKGSFSTLEIQRTEQGDSAMYLCASSPERVQAGASEQFFGPGTRLTVL.